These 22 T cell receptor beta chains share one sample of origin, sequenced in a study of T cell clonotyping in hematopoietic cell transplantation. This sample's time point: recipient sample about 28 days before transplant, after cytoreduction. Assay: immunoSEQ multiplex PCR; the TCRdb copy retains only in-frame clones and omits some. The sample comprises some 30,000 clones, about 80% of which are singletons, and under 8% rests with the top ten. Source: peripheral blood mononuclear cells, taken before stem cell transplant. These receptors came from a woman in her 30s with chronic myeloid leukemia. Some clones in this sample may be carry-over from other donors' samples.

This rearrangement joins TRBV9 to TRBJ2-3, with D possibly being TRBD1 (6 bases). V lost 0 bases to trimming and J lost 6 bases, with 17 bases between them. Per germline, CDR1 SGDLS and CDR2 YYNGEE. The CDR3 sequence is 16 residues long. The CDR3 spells CASSVDRMGAGDTQYF. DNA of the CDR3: TGTGCCAGCAGCGTAGATAGGATGGGGGCCGGGGATACGCAGTATTTT.

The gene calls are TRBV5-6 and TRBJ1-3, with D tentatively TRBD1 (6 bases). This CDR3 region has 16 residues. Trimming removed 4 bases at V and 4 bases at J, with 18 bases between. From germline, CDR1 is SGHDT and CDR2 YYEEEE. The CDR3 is CASSLNTGTPGNTIYF. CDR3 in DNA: TGTGCCAGCAGCCTAAACACCGGGACACCCGGAAACACCATATATTTT.

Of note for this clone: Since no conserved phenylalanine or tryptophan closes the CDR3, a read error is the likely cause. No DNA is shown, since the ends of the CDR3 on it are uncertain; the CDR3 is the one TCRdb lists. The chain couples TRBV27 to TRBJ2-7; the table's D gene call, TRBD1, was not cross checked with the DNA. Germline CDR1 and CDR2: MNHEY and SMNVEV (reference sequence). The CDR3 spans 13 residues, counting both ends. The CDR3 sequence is CASSLRDRGRGDI.

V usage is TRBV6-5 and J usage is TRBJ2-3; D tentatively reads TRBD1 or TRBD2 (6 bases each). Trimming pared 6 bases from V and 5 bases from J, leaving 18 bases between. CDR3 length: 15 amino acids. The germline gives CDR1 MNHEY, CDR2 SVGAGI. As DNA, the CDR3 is TGTGCCAGCAGCCACCAGTGGGGGGCGGAAGATACGCAGTATTTT. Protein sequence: CASSHQWGAEDTQYF.

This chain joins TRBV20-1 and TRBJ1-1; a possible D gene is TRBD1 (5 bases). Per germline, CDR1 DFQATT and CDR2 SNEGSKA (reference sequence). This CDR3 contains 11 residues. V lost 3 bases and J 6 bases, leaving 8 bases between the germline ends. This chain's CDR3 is CSARPGAEAFF. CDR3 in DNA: TGCAGTGCTAGGCCGGGGGCTGAAGCTTTCTTT.

As DNA, the CDR3 is TGTGCCAGCAGTGACCCCCAGACTGAAGCTTTCTTT. This gives the protein CASSDPQTEAFF. This sequence joins TRBV2 and TRBJ1-1; D unresolved. Germline CDR1 SNHLY, CDR2 FYNNEI. V dropped 3 bases and J dropped 5 bases, with 7 bases sitting between them. The CDR3 runs 12 residues.

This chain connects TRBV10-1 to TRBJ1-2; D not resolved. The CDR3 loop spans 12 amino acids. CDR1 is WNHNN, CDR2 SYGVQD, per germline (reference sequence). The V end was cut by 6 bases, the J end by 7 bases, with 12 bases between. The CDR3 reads CASSPDGVGYTF. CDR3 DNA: TGCGCCAGCAGCCCAGATGGGGTTGGCTACACCTTC.

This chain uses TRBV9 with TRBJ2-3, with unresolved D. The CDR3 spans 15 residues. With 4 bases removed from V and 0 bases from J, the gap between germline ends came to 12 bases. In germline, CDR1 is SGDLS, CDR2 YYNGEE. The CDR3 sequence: CASSRALDSTDTQYF. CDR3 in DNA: TGTGCCAGCAGCAGGGCCCTTGACAGCACAGATACGCAGTATTTT. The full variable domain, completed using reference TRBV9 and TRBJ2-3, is DSGVTQTPKHLITATGQRVTLRCSPRSGDLSVYWYQQSLDQGLQFLIQYYNGEERAKGNILERFSAQQFPDLHSELNLSSLELGDSALYFCASSRALDSTDTQYFGPGTRLTVL.

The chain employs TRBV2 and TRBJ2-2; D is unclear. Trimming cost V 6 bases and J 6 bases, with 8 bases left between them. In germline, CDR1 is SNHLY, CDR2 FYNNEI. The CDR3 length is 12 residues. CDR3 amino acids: CASSPEAGELFF. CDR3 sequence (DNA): TGTGCCAGCAGCCCTGAGGCCGGGGAGCTGTTTTTT. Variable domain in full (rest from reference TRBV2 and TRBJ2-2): EPEVTQTPSHQVTQMGQEVILRCVPISNHLYFYWYRQILGQKVEFLVSFYNNEISEKSEIFDDQFSVERPDGSNFTLKIRSTKLEDSAMYFCASSPEAGELFFGEGSRLTVL.

This chain's CDR3 is CASSQEFDGGLDTEAFF. Written as DNA, the CDR3 is TGCGCCAGCAGCCAAGAGTTCGACGGGGGCTTGGACACTGAAGCTTTCTTT. The chain is built from TRBV4-1 and TRBJ1-1; weak D call: TRBD1 (6 bases). Germline CDR1 reads MGHRA; CDR2 reads YSYEKL. The CDR3 spans 17 residues. V was clipped by 0 bases and J by 3 bases, with 17 bases between them.

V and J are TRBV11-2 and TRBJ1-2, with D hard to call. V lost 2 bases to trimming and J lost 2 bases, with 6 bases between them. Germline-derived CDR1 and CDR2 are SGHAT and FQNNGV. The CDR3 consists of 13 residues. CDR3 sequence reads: CASSLIGNYGYTF. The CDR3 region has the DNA TGTGCCAGCAGCTTAATAGGGAACTATGGCTACACCTTC.

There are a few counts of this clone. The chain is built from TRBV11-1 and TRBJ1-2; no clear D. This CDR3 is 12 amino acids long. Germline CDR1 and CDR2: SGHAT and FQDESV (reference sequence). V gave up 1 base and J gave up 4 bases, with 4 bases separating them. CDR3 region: CASSLGVYGYTF. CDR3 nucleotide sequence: TGTGCCAGCAGCTTAGGGGTCTATGGCTACACCTTC.

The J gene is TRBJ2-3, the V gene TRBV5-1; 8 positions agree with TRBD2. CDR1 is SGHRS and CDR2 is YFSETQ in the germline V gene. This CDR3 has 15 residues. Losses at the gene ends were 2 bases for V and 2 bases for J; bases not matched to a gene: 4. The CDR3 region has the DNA TGCGCCAGCAGCTTTTCTGGACTAGCCACAGATACGCAGTATTTT. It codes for CASSFSGLATDTQYF.

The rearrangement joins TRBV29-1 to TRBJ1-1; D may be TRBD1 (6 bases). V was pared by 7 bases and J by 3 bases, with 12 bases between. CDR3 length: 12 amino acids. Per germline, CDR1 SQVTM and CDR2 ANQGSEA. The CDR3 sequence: CSGGQAYTEAFF. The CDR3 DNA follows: TGCAGCGGGGGGCAAGCTTACACTGAAGCTTTCTTT.

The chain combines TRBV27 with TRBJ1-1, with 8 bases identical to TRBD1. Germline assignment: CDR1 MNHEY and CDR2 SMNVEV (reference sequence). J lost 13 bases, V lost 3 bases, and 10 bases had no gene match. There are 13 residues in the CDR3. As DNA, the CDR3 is TGTGCCAGCAGTTTCTTAGCAGGGGGCGACGGTTTCTTT. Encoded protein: CASSFLAGGDGFF.

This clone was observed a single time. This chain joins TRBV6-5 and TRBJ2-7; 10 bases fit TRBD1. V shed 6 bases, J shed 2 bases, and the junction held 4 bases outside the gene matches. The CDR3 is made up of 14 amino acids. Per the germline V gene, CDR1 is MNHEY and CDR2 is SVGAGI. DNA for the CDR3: TGTGCCAGCAGAACCGGGACAGGGGCCTACGAGCAGTACTTC. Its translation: CASRTGTGAYEQYF.

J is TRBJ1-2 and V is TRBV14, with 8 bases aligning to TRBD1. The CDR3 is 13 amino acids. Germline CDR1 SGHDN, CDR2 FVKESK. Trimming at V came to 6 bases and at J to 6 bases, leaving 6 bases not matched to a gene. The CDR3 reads CASSWDRSNGYTF. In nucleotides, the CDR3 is TGTGCCAGCAGTTGGGACAGGTCGAATGGCTACACCTTC. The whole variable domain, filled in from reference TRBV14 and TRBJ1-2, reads EAGVTQFPSHSVIEKGQTVTLRCDPISGHDNLYWYRRVMGKEIKFLLHFVKESKQDESGMPNNRFLAERTGGTYSTLKVQPAELEDSGVYFCASSWDRSNGYTFGSGTRLTVV.

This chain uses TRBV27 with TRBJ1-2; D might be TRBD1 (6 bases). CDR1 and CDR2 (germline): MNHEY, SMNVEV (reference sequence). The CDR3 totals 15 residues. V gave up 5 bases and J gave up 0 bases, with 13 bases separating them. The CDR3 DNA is TGTGCCAGCAGTCCCCGGGACAACGCTAACTATGGCTACACCTTC. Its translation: CASSPRDNANYGYTF.

CDR3 sequence reads: CASSSEGIEQFF. In DNA form, the CDR3 reads TGCGCCAGCAGCTCGGAGGGAATTGAGCAGTTCTTC. This rearrangement joins TRBV5-1 to TRBJ2-1; D possibly corresponds to TRBD2 (6 bases). With 3 bases removed from V and 9 bases from J, the gap between germline ends came to 10 bases. The germline V gene encodes CDR1 SGHRS and CDR2 YFSETQ. The CDR3 is 12 amino acids.

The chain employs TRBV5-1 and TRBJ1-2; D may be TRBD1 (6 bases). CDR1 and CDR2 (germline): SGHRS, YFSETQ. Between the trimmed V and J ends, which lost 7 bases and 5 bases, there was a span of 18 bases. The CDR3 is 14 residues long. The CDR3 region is CASGRLQGRYGYTF. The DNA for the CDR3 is TGCGCCAGCGGACGTTTACAGGGTCGGTATGGCTACACCTTC. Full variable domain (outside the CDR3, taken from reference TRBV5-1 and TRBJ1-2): KAGVTQTPRYLIKTRGQQVTLSCSPISGHRSVSWYQQTPGQGLQFLFEYFSETQRNKGNFPGRFSGRQFSNSRSEMNVSTLELGDSALYLCASGRLQGRYGYTFGSGTRLTVV.

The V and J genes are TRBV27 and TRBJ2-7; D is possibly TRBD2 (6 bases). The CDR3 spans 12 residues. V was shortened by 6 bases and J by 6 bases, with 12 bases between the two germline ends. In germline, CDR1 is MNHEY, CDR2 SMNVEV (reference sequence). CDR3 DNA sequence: TGTGCCAGCAGATCCGGGGGACGCGAGCAGTACGTC. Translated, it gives CASRSGGREQYV.

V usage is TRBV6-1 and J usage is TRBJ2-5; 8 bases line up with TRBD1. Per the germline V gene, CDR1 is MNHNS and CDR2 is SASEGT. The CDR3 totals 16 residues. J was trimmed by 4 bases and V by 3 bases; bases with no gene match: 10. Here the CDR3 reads CASSDGQGMASETQYF. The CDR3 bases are TGTGCCAGCAGTGACGGACAGGGAATGGCTTCAGAGACCCAGTACTTC.